This is a list of T cell receptor beta chains from one sample in a study of radiotherapy plus CTLA-4 blockade in lung cancer. Profiled with immunoSEQ multiplex PCR; TCRdb holds only in-frame clones, not every one. This table holds tens of thousands of clones, roughly 70% found once. The starting material was peripheral blood, obtained from a patient treated with radiotherapy plus ipilimumab. The receptors originated from a human donor with non-small cell lung cancer whose response to radiotherapy plus ipilimumab could not be evaluated. The CDR3 runs from the conserved cysteine through the conserved F or W. D genes are given only for firm matches. Rows give clone size only sometimes, using once, few, many, or a class for an expanded clone.

V: TRBV11-2; size: NA; D: NA; J: TRBJ1-1; DNA: TGTGCCAGCAGCCTGGTAGTGACTGAAGCTTTCTTT; CDR3: CASSLVVTEAFF
V: TRBV6-1; size: once; D: NA; J: TRBJ1-1; DNA: TGTGCCAGCAGAGACAGAGGGAACACTGAAGCTTTCTTT; CDR3: CASRDRGNTEAFF
V: TRBV5-6; size: NA; D: NA; J: TRBJ2-5; DNA: TGTGCCAGCAGCTTTCAGGGCAGACAAGAGACCCAGTACTTC; CDR3: CASSFQGRQETQYF
V: TRBV2; size: once; D: TRBD1; J: TRBJ2-1; DNA: TGTGCCAGCAGGCTTGACAGGGGGGCTCGGAATGAGCAGTTCTTC; CDR3: CASRLDRGARNEQFF
V: TRBV4-2; size: NA; D: NA; J: TRBJ2-7; DNA: TGTGCCAGCAGCCAAGATAGGGGGACCTACGAGCAGTACTTC; CDR3: CASSQDRGTYEQYF
V: TRBV25-1; size: medium-sized; D: TRBD1; J: TRBJ2-7; DNA: TGTGCCAGCAGTGGGGGGACAGGTTCACTACTCTACGAGCAGTACTTC; CDR3: CASSGGTGSLLYEQYF
V: TRBV29-1; size: NA; D: TRBD1; J: TRBJ1-1; DNA: TGCAGCGGGGACAGATCGCCCGTGAACACTGAAGCTTTCTTT; CDR3: CSGDRSPVNTEAFF
V: TRBV7-2; size: NA; D: NA; J: TRBJ2-1; DNA: TGTGCCAGCAGCCGTTCAGGTCCGAATTTTGAGCATGAGCAGTTCTTC; CDR3: CASSRSGPNFEHEQFF
V: TRBV5-4; size: NA; D: TRBD1; J: TRBJ2-2; DNA: TGTGCCAGCAGCTTAAAGGCACCGGGACAGGGTCTCGCCGGGGAGCTGTTTTTT; CDR3: CASSLKAPGQGLAGELFF
V: TRBV5-1; size: NA; D: NA; J: TRBJ2-7; DNA: TGCGCCAGCAGCCAGTTGCGGGACTACGAGCAGTACTTC; CDR3: CASSQLRDYEQYF
V: TRBV21-1; size: NA; D: NA; J: TRBJ2-7; DNA: TGTGCCAGCAGCAAATCAACAGGGGGATACGAGCAGTACTTC; CDR3: CASSKSTGGYEQYF
V: TRBV18; size: NA; D: NA; J: TRBJ1-4; DNA: TGTGCCAGCTCCCCAAACCCGGGACACCGTAATGAAAAACTGTTTTTT; CDR3: CASSPNPGHRNEKLFF
V: TRBV19; size: NA; D: NA; J: TRBJ1-2; DNA: TGTGCCACTAAAGAGGGGGTGGAGGTCGGCTATGGCTACACCTTC; CDR3: CATKEGVEVGYGYTF
V: TRBV10-3; size: NA; D: NA; J: TRBJ2-5; DNA: TGTGCCATCAGCCCAGGTTTCCAAGAGACCCAGTACTTC; CDR3: CAISPGFQETQYF
V: TRBV6-1; size: NA; D: TRBD2; J: TRBJ2-1; DNA: TGTGCCAGCAGTGACTTAGCGGGAGGGTCCTACAATGAGCAGTTCTTC; CDR3: CASSDLAGGSYNEQFF
V: TRBV5-1; size: once; D: TRBD1; J: TRBJ1-2; DNA: TGCGCCAGCAGCCCGGGACAGGCCGGTGGCGGCTACACCTTC; CDR3: CASSPGQAGGGYTF